This TCR beta chain was profiled in a study of regulatory T cells in long-lasting Graves disease (dated by TCRdb to the early 2020s). In the study overall: Persistent Graves' disease was defined as antithyroid drug treatment for over 5 years with persistently positive TSH receptor autoantibodies. This study used TCR sequencing and RNA sequencing of peripheral blood to compare persistent Graves' disease patients against newly diagnosed Graves' disease patients. Antithyroid drugs had been taken for approximately 10 years on average by persistent Graves' disease patients in the clinical cohort. TCR sequencing covered roughly 13 persistent and around 20 newly diagnosed Graves' disease patients, approximately 33 samples in total. The study was registered as a clinical trial and conducted in China. The paper as a whole reports these results and caveats: Persistent Graves' disease patients showed lower TCR Shannon entropy and fewer highly expanded clones than newly diagnosed patients, suggesting clonal expansion. Sequencing and analysis were restricted to the TCR beta chain. As a limitation, the authors acknowledged that the small sample size may reduce accuracy. TRBV28, TRBJ1-2 and TRBJ2-5 were preferentially used in persistent disease, while TRBV20-1 and TRBJ2-1 were favored in newly diagnosed disease. More public clonotypes were shared among persistent patients (under 3,000) than among newly diagnosed patients (roughly 1,000). Only peripheral blood was studied, because thyroid tissue, the primary lesion, was inaccessible.

Including cysteine and phenylalanine, the CDR3 has 17 amino acids. Left in the record is the CDR3 DNA by itself, 51 bases read in frame from the first base. Taken from the germline V gene, the CDR1 and CDR2 loops are SGHDT and YYEEEE. Between the V and J ends, shortened by 1 base and 1 base respectively, the junction contains 15 bases. Note on this clonotype: What antigen it recognizes has not been identified. Per-nucleotide qualities are absent, and no much larger clonotype sits a single base away.

The sample's time point label, in plain terms: persistent/refractory GD, antithyroid drugs over 5 years with positive TRAb. RNA was extracted from PBMCs in TRIzol for both TCR sequencing and RNA sequencing. The diagnosis of Graves' disease was made according to American Thyroid Association guidelines. Recruitment of patients was carried out at an endocrinology department in Xi'an, China. Each patient gave 7 to 9.5 milliliters of peripheral blood, collected in an EDTA anticoagulant tube. Ficoll Paque Plus density gradient separation was used to isolate PBMCs, and no additional T cell sorting was done. RNA quality was checked with an Agilent 2100 Bioanalyzer and agarose gel, and concentration with a NanoDrop 2000. Libraries were built with multiplex PCR. Sequenced on an Illumina HiSeq 4000. CDR3 regions were amplified by Arm-PCR with iRepertoire HTBI primers to construct TCR beta libraries. Gel purification was performed on PCR products prior to sequencing. The study's own analysis went as follows. Gene usage analysis of CDR3 amino acid clonotypes relied on the roughly 67 TRBV and over 13 TRBJ segments identified across samples. COPE and FqMerger were used to merge filtered high-quality paired reads into contigs. Contigs were aligned with BLAST to IMGT TRBV, TRBD and TRBJ reference genes, and CDR3 was defined per IMGT. Highly expanded clones were defined as clonotypes with a frequency above 0.1%. Repertoire diversity was measured by Shannon entropy, and V-J evenness by the Gini coefficient. A clonotype found in more than one individual was treated as public. The public reads were reanalyzed by TCRdb: fastp trimming at Q25, MiXCR alignment, in-frame beta chains only. Rows merge per CDR3 protein into single entries with the most common DNA and genes. V and J calls and clone size were set by TCRdb, not the authors. The sample table lists roughly 400,000 distinct CDR3 sequences, 20% to 25% of them with a count of one. The ten top clones hold roughly an eighth of the sample.

This clonotype originated in a female donor with Graves disease. The sample here was peripheral blood mononuclear cells (PBMCs), taken when the disease was refractory, from a patient treated with antithyroid drugs. In this chain, TRBV5-6 is recombined with TRBJ2-4; tentative D gene TRBD1, with 6 bases matching. The nucleotides are TGTGCCAGCAGCTTGTCTATCCGCCAGGGGGCCAAAAACATTCAGTACTTC. It encodes CASSLSIRQGAKNIQYF.